This T cell receptor (beta chain) was captured by sequencing in a study of early T cells in non-severe SARS-CoV-2 infection (dated by TCRdb to the early 2020s). Context from the whole study: Because TCR sequencing relied on bulk RNA taken from unsorted whole blood, pairing of alpha and beta chains was not possible.

The study was a case-control design nested within a healthcare worker cohort in London, UK, with weekly nasopharyngeal swab PCR tests and blood sampling. Between 23 and 31 March 2020, the week of the UK lockdown, healthcare workers were enrolled and then followed up weekly for as long as 16 weeks. This clonotype was counted many times. Which antigen it targets is not known. The sample holds no much larger clone one base away, and base qualities are not on file. The paper's findings and limits, for the study overall: VDJdb matching was skewed toward anti-spike CD8 responses and likely underestimated virus-specific expansions by missing private and CD4 specificities.

Libraries were prepared through 5' RACE. Instrument on record: NextSeq 500. The TCR library protocol attached unique molecular identifiers to individual cDNA molecules to correct for sequencing error and PCR bias. TCR alpha and beta chains were both sequenced, and the abundances of alpha and beta sequences in each sample were closely correlated with each other. From the authors' description of their analysis: Decombinator V4 was used to annotate TCR sequences for V gene, J gene and CDR3. TCRs were defined as expanded if a significant change between any two time points was detected under a Poisson model with p below 0.0001. TCR abundances were normalised to the total number of TCRs sequenced per sample and expressed as counts per million. TRAV1-2 paired with TRAJ12, TRAJ20 or TRAJ33 defined MAIT TCRs, while TRAV10 paired with TRAJ18 defined iNKT TCRs. VDJdb, accessed 1 November 2021, was searched for CMV, EBV and SARS-CoV-2 annotated TCRs, excluding TCRs annotated for multiple antigens. TCRdb reanalyzed the raw reads on its own, using fastp at Q25 for trimming and MiXCR for clone calling, and kept in-frame beta chains. Each CDR3 protein appears once, grouped with its most common genes and DNA. The V and J calls and clone size are TCRdb's, not the authors'. The sample has some 96,000 distinct CDR3 sequences on record, roughly 13% of them singletons. The ten most abundant clones make up around 2.4% of the sample.

Looking up the germline V gene yields CDR1 SQVTM and CDR2 ANQGSEA. The V end gives up 6 bases and the J end 6 bases, leaving 9 bases in the junction not matched to a gene. The CDR3 holds 13 amino acids from the cysteine to the phenylalanine. The entry retains the CDR3 DNA only, 39 bases that are in frame from base 1. The sequenced material came from whole blood. Recombination linked TRBV29-1 to TRBJ1-1, with 8 bases matching TRBD1. This TCR derives from an adult who was a healthcare worker with PCR-confirmed SARS-CoV-2 infection or an uninfected control (not recorded which). The CDR3 in this case is CSVENGQGAEAFF. Read as DNA, the sequence is TGCAGCGTCGAAAATGGACAGGGCGCTGAAGCTTTCTTT.